Listed below are T cell receptor beta chains from one sample, sequenced in a study of T-cell reconstitution after alpha-beta-depleted transplantation in children. TCRdb passed the PCR reads through MiXCR, listing each CDR3 protein once. The table shows about 830,000 distinct CDR3 sequences, with 16% occurring only once. Here the sequenced sample was PBMCs, mostly from graft donor cells, taken 360 days after TCRalphabeta/CD19-depleted stem cell transplant. These TCRs come from a male patient under 18 who had a stem cell transplant for acute lymphoblastic leukemia, so the T cells may come from the graft donor. CDR3s include the opening cysteine and the closing phenylalanine or tryptophan. Fields, in order: J gene, D gene, V gene, CDR3 protein. A D gene is named only where the DNA matches it firmly.

J: TRBJ1-2
D: .
V: TRBV5-5
CDR3: CASIIGHRANYGYTF

J: TRBJ2-4
D: TRBD2
V: TRBV10-1
CDR3: CASSAGKLARNIQYF

J: TRBJ2-5
D: .
V: TRBV3-1
CDR3: CASCYATGSRGRETQYF

J: TRBJ2-7
D: TRBD1
V: TRBV12-3/TRBV12-4
CDR3: CASSKTGTGGNEQYF

J: TRBJ1-1
D: TRBD1
V: TRBV12-3/TRBV12-4
CDR3: CASSPGQGIRGTEAFF

J: TRBJ2-7
D: TRBD2
V: TRBV6-1
CDR3: CASSELRGLATSYEQYF

J: TRBJ2-2
D: .
V: TRBV12-3/TRBV12-4
CDR3: CASSFRGATGELFF

J: TRBJ1-1
D: .
V: TRBV12-3/TRBV12-4
CDR3: CASSPRRQVMMGMNTEAFF

J: TRBJ1-5
D: TRBD1
V: TRBV29-1
CDR3: CSVATGTGKNNQPQHF

J: TRBJ2-5
D: .
V: TRBV5-1
CDR3: CASSASGVRQETQYF

J: TRBJ2-7
D: TRBD1
V: TRBV5-1
CDR3: CASSFGITPGQGYEQYF

J: TRBJ2-7
D: TRBD1
V: TRBV14
CDR3: CASSPYGTGTYEQYF

J: TRBJ2-1
D: TRBD2
V: TRBV7-3
CDR3: CASSRGLAGGVSYNEQFF

J: TRBJ2-2
D: .
V: TRBV3-1
CDR3: CASSLYRPGELFF

J: TRBJ1-1
D: TRBD1
V: TRBV6-5
CDR3: CASSSTGVPSTEAFF

J: TRBJ2-1
D: .
V: TRBV5-1
CDR3: CASSLVWGTYNEQFF

J: TRBJ1-6
D: .
V: TRBV10-3
CDR3: CAISDAGARFNSPLHF

J: TRBJ1-1
D: .
V: TRBV5-1
CDR3: CASSLARVNTEAFF

J: TRBJ1-4
D: .
V: TRBV2
CDR3: CASSEARGAEEKLFF

J: TRBJ2-7
D: TRBD1
V: TRBV12-3/TRBV12-4
CDR3: CASSGPGTGVDYKQYF

J: TRBJ2-5
D: .
V: TRBV7-9
CDR3: CASSHKKHRETQYF